A single TCR beta chain is shown here with its context. Its antigen is as yet unknown. Moderate-to-severe activity, CAS at least 3, NOSPECS at least 4 and duration under 3 months characterized donors with ophthalmopathy. This CDR3 contains 18 residues. With 5 bases clipped from V and 2 bases from J, the junction kept 17 bases outside the gene matches. Germline CDR1 and CDR2: SGHAT and FQDESV (reference sequence). RNA served as the template for amplifying TCR beta CDR3 regions. The workflow started with a first-round RT-PCR run with HTBI primers and then moved on to a second-round multiplex PCR. TCRdb re-derived calls from the multiplex PCR reads in MiXCR, one entry per CDR3 protein. The table includes almost 750,000 distinct CDR3 sequences, 40% detected once. The sample comes from a study of Graves' ophthalmopathy and Graves' hyperthyroidism. Overall study findings and caveats: Ophthalmopathy could be told apart from stable hyperthyroidism by a 13-signature model (approximately 90% sensitivity, approximately 81% specificity). It was with roughly 71% sensitivity and roughly 75% specificity that the model predicted ophthalmopathy progression.

The sequence was obtained from an adult man with Graves' ophthalmopathy. The rearrangement joins TRBV11-1 to TRBJ2-7, with 8 positions matching TRBD2. The sample was peripheral blood. The CDR3, as DNA: TGTGCCAGCAGCGTAGGAGGGGCGGCTAGCGGGCAACCCTACGAGCAGTACTTC. The encoded protein is CASSVGGAASGQPYEQYF.